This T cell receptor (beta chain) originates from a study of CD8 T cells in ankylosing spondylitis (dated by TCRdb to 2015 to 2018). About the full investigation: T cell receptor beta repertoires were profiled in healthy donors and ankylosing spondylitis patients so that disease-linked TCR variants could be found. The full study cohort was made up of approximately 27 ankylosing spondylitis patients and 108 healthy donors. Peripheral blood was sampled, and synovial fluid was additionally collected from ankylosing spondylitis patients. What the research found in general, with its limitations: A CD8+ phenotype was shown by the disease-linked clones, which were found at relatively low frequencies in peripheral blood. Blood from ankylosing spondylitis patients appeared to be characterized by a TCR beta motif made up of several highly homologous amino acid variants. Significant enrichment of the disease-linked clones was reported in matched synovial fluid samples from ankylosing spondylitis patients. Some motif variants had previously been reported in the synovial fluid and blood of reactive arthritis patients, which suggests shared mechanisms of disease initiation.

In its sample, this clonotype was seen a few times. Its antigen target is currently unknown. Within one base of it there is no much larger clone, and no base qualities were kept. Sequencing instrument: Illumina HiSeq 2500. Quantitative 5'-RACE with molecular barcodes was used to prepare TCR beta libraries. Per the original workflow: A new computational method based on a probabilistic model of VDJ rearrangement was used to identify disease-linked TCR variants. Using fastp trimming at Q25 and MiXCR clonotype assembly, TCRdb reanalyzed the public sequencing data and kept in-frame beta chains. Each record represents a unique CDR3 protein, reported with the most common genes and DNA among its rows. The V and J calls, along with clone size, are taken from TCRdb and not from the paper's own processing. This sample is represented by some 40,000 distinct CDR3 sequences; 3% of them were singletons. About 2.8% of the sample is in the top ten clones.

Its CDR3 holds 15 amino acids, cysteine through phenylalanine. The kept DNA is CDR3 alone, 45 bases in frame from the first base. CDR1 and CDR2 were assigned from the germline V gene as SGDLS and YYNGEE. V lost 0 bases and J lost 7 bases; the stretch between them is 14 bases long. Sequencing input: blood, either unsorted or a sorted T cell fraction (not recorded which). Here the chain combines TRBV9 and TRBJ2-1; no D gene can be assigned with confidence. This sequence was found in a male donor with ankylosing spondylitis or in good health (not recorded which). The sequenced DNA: TGTGCCAGCAGCGTAGCCCCGGGTTCTGGGAATGAGCAGTTCTTC. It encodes CASSVAPGSGNEQFF. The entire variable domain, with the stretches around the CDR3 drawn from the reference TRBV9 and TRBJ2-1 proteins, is DSGVTQTPKHLITATGQRVTLRCSPRSGDLSVYWYQQSLDQGLQFLIQYYNGEERAKGNILERFSAQQFPDLHSELNLSSLELGDSALYFCASSVAPGSGNEQFFGPGTRLTVL.